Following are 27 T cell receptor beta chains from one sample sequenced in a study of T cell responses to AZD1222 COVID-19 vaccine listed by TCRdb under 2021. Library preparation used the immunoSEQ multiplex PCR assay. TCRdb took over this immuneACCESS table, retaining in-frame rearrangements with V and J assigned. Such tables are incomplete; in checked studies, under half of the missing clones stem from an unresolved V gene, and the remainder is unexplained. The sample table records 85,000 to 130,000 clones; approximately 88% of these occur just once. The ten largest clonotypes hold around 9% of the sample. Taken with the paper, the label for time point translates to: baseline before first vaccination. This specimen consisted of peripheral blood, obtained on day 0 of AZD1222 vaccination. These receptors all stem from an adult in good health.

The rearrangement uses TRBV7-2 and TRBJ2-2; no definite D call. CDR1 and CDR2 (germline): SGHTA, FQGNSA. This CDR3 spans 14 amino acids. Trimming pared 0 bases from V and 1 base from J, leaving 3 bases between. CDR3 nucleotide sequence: TGTGCCAGCAGCTTAGCGAGGAACACCGGGGAGCTGTTTTTT. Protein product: CASSLARNTGELFF.

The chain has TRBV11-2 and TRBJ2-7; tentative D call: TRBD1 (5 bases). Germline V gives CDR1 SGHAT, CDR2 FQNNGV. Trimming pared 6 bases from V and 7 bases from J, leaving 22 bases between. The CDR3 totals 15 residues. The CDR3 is CASRRSGATHGEQYF. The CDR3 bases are TGTGCCAGCAGAAGATCTGGGGCAACCCACGGGGAGCAGTACTTC.

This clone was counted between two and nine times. This chain's CDR3 is CASSLGLEGAYSPLHF. CDR3 sequence (DNA): TGCGCCAGCAGCTTGGGGCTGGAGGGGGCATATTCACCCCTCCACTTT. The chain uses TRBV5-1 and TRBJ1-6, with 7 bases lining up with TRBD1. The CDR3 length is 16 residues. V gave up 0 bases and J gave up 8 bases; unmatched junction bases: 8. Germline CDR1 is SGHRS and CDR2 is YFSETQ.

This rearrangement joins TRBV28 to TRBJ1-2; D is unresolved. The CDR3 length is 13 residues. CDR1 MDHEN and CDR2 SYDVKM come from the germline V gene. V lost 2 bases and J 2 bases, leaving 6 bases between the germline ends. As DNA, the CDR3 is TGTGCCAGCAGTTTACGAGGGAACTATGGCTACACCTTC. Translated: CASSLRGNYGYTF.

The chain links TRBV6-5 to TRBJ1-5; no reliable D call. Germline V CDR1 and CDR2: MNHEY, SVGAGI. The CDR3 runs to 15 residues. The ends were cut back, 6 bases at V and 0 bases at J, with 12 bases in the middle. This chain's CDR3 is CASSRQKGSNQPQHF. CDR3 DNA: TGTGCCAGCAGCCGTCAGAAAGGTAGCAATCAGCCCCAGCATTTT.

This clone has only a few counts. This chain's CDR3 is CASSTPLAGGPYEQYF. Here the CDR3 DNA reads TGTGCCAGCAGCACTCCACTAGCGGGAGGTCCCTACGAGCAGTACTTC. The chain employs TRBV21-1 and TRBJ2-7; the D call in the table, TRBD2, was not verified against the DNA. TRBV21-1 is a documented pseudogene. The CDR3 contains 16 residues.

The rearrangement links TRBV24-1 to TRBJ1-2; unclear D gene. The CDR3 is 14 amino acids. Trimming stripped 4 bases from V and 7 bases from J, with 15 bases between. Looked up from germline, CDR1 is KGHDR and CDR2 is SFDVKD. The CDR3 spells CATSDLAAVGGYTF. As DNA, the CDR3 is TGTGCCACCAGTGACCTCGCGGCGGTAGGTGGCTACACCTTC.

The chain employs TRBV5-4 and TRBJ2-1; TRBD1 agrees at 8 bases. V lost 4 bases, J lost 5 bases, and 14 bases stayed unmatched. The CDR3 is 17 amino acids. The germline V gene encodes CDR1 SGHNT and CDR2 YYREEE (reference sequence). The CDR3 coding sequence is TGTGCCAGCAGCAGTGACAGGGGTCTCTTAAAAAACAATGAGCAGTTCTTC. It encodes CASSSDRGLLKNNEQFF.

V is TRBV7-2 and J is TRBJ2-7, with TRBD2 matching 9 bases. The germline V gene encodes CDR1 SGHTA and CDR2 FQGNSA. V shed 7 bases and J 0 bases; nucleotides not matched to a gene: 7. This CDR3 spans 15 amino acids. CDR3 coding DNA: TGTGCCAGCACCCACCGCGGGGGGGTCTCCTACGAGCAGTACTTC. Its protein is CASTHRGGVSYEQYF.

DNA for the CDR3: TGCAGCCTGAGCCCTAACACTGAAGCTTTCTTT. The encoded protein is CSLSPNTEAFF. V is TRBV29-1 and J is TRBJ1-1; D not certain. The CDR3 totals 11 residues. Deletions cut 8 bases from V and 2 bases from J, with 9 bases between. The germline V gene encodes CDR1 SQVTM and CDR2 ANQGSEA. Full variable domain (missing parts from reference TRBV29-1 and TRBJ1-1): SAVISQKPSRDICQRGTSLTIQCQVDSQVTMMFWYRQQPGQSLTLIATANQGSEATYESGFVIDKFPISRPNLTFSTLTVSNMSPEDSSIYLCSLSPNTEAFFGQGTRLTVV.

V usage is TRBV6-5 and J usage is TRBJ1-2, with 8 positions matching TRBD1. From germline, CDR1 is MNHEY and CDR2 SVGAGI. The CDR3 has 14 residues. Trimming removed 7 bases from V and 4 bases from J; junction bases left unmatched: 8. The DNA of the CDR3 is TGTGCCAGCATCCTCCTCGGGACAGGCTATGGCTACACCTTC. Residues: CASILLGTGYGYTF.

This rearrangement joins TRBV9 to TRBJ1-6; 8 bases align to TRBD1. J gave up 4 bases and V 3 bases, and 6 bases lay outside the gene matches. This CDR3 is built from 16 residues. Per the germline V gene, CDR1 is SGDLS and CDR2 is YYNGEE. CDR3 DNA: TGTGCCAGCAGCGACCGGGACAGGCTTTATAATTCACCCCTCCACTTT. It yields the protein CASSDRDRLYNSPLHF. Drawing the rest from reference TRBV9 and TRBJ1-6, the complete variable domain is DSGVTQTPKHLITATGQRVTLRCSPRSGDLSVYWYQQSLDQGLQFLIQYYNGEERAKGNILERFSAQQFPDLHSELNLSSLELGDSALYFCASSDRDRLYNSPLHFGNGTRLTVT.

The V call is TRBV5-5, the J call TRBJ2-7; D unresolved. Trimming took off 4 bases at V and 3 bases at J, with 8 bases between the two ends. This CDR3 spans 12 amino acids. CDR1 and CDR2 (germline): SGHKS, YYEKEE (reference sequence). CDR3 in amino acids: CASSDPYYEQYF. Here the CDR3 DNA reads TGTGCCAGCAGCGACCCCTACTACGAGCAGTACTTC.

The CDR3 DNA reads as TGTGCCAGCAGTTTTGGCGACAAACATAATTCACCCCTCCACTTT. This sequence encodes CASSFGDKHNSPLHF. V gene TRBV27 combines with J gene TRBJ1-6; D gene unclear. Germline values: CDR1 MNHEY, CDR2 SMNVEV (reference sequence). The CDR3 is 15 amino acids. Trimming removed 3 bases at V and 5 bases at J, with 11 bases between.

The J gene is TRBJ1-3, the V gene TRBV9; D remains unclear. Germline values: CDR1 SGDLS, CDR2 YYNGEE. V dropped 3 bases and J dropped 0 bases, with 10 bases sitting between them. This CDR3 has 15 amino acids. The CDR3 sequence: CASSAGRVSGNTIYF. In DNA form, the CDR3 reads TGTGCCAGCAGCGCCGGACGGGTCTCTGGAAACACCATATATTTT. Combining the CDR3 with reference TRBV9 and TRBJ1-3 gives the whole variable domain DSGVTQTPKHLITATGQRVTLRCSPRSGDLSVYWYQQSLDQGLQFLIQYYNGEERAKGNILERFSAQQFPDLHSELNLSSLELGDSALYFCASSAGRVSGNTIYFGEGSWLTVV.

Here the CDR3 reads CASSLGGVNIQYF. For the CDR3, the DNA is TGTGCCAGCAGCTTAGGTGGGGTAAACATTCAGTACTTC. The chain joins TRBV7-2 to TRBJ2-4; D gene uncertain. The germline V gene encodes CDR1 SGHTA and CDR2 FQGNSA. V lost 1 base and J 6 bases, leaving 7 bases between the germline ends. This CDR3 is 13 amino acids long.

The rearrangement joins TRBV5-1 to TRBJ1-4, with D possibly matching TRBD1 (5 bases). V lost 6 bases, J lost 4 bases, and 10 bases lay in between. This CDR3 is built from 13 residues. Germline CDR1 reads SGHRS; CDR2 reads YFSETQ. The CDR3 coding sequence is TGCGCCAGCACCTTCGGGGGTAATGAAAAACTGTTTTTT. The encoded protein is CASTFGGNEKLFF.

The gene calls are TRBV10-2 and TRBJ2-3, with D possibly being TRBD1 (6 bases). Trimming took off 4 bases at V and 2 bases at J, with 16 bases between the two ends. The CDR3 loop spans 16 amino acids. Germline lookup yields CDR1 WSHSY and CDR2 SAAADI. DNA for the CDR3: TGCGCCAGCAGTGCACAGGGAGAACTTTACACAGATACGCAGTATTTT. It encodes CASSAQGELYTDTQYF.

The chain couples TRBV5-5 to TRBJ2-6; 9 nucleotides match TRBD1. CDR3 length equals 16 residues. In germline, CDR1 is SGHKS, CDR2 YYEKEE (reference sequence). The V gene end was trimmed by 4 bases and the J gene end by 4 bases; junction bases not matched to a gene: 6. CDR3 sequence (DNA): TGTGCCAGCAGCGCACAGGGGGCGTGGGGGGCCAACGTCCTGACTTTC. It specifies CASSAQGAWGANVLTF.

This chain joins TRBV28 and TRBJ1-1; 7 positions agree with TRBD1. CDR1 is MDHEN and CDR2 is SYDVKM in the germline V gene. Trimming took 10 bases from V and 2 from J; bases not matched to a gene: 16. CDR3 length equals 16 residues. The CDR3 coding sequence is TGTGCCACAAAGAATAGGGGGCTGAGATTAAACACTGAAGCTTTCTTT. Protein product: CATKNRGLRLNTEAFF.

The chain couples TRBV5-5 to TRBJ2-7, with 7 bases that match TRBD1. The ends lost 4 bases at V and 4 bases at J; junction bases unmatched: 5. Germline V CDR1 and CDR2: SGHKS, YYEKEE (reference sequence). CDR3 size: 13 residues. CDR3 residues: CASSMRQGYEQYF. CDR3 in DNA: TGTGCCAGCAGCATGCGACAGGGTTACGAGCAGTACTTC.

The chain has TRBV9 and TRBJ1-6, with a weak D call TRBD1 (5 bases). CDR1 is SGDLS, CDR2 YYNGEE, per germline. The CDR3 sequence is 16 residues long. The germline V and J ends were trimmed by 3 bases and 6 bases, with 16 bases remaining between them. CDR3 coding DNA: TGTGCCAGCAGCGACGGGCCTGGGGGAAGTAATTCACCCCTCCACTTT. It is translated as CASSDGPGGSNSPLHF.

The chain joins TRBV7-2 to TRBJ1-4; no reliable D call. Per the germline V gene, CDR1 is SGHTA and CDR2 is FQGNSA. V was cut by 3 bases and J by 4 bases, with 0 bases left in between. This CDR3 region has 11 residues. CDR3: CASSFNEKLFF. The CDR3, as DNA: TGTGCCAGCAGCTTTAATGAAAAACTGTTTTTT.

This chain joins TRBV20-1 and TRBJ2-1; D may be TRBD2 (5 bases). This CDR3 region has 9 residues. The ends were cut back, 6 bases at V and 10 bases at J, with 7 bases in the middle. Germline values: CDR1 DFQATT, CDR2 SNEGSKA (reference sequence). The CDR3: CSAGEEQFF. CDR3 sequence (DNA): TGCAGTGCGGGAGAAGAGCAGTTCTTC.

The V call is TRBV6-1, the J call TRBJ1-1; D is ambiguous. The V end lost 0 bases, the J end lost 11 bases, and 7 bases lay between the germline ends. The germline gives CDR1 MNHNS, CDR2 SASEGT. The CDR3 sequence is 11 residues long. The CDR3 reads CASSEARRAFF. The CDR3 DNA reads TGTGCCAGCAGTGAAGCGCGCCGGGCTTTCTTT.

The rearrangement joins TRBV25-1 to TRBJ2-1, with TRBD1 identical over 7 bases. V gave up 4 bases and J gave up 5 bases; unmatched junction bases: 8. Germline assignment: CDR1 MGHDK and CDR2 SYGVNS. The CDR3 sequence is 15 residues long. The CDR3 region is CASSGDRKENNEQFF. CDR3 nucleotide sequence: TGTGCCAGCAGTGGGGACAGAAAAGAAAACAATGAGCAGTTCTTC.

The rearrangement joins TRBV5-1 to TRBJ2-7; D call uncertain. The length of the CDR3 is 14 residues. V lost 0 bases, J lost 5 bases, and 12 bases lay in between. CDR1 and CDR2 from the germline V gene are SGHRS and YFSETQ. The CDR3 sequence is CASSLAATEHEQYF. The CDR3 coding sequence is TGCGCCAGCAGCTTGGCCGCGACCGAGCACGAGCAGTACTTC.